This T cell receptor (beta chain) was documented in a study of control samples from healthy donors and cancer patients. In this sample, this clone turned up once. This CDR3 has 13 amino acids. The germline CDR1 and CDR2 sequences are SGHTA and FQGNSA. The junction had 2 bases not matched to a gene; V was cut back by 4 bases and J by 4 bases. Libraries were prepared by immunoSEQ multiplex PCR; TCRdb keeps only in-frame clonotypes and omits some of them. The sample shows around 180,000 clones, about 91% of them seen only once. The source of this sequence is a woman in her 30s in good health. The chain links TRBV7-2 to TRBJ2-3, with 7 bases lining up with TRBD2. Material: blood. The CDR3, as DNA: TGTGCCAGCAGCTGGGGGGGAGCAGATACGCAGTATTTT. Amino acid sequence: CASSWGGADTQYF.